The sequence of this TCR beta chain was determined in a study of cytomegalovirus exposure and HLA in healthy donors. CDR3 length: 15 amino acids. CDR1 is SEHNR, CDR2 FQNEAQ, per germline (reference sequence). The germline V and J ends were trimmed by 4 bases and 2 bases, with 11 bases remaining between them. A word on this clone: What it binds is not known.

The PCR employed 60 Vbeta primers together with 13 Jbeta primers. The method was immunoSEQ multiplex PCR; TCRdb's version includes in-frame clones alone and lacks a portion of them. The sample shows fewer than 150,000 clones, 65% to 90% of them seen only once. Notes on the study in general: Researchers reported in a later analysis that a missense DCLRE1C variant was tied to TCR beta V- and J-gene trimming. A previous analysis found most TCR beta V segments productive roughly 87% or roughly 30% of the time.

The specimen sequenced was PBMCs. The TCR was taken from a female donor in good health and CMV-seronegative. The chain joins TRBV7-9 to TRBJ1-4, with a possible D match to TRBD1 (6 bases). This chain's CDR3 is CASSSRGGTNEKLFF. The CDR3 DNA follows: TGTGCCAGCAGCTCAAGGGGGGGCACTAATGAAAAACTGTTTTTT.